The rows below give T cell receptor beta chains drawn from one sample of a study of blood T cell repertoires in COVID-19. Some clones are missing from TCRdb's copy, which holds only in-frame ones; the method was immunoSEQ multiplex PCR. The table has roughly 230,000 clones, around four fifths seen once. Input material: peripheral blood. These receptors came from a woman in her fifties or sixties with active or convalescent COVID-19. CDR3s include the opening cysteine and the closing phenylalanine or tryptophan. The D gene is left open where the match is weak. Only part of the rows carry a size: once, few, many, or a class if the clone is expanded.

J gene | CDR3 length | V gene | D gene | clone size | CDR3 DNA | CDR3 protein
TRBJ2-2 | 14 | TRBV29-1 | TRBD1 | - | TGCAGCGCCGGGGACAGGGCAGGCTCCGGGGAGCTGTTTTTT | CSAGDRAGSGELFF
TRBJ2-5 | 12 | TRBV18 | - | - | TGTGCCAGCTCACCCAGGGAAGAGACCCAGTACTTC | CASSPREETQYF
TRBJ1-5 | 15 | TRBV7-9 | - | many | TGTGCCAGCAGCTTGGAGGACAGCCGCAATCAGCCCCAGCATTTT | CASSLEDSRNQPQHF
TRBJ1-1 | 16 | TRBV5-6 | TRBD1 | - | TGTGCCAGCAGCTTTTGGACAGGGGGCTCGGACACTGAAGCTTTCTTT | CASSFWTGGSDTEAFF
TRBJ2-1 | 16 | TRBV28 | - | once | TGTGCCAGCAGTTTTTTTCGCGGGACGAACTACAATGAGCAGTTCTTC | CASSFFRGTNYNEQFF
TRBJ2-2 | 16 | TRBV7-9 | - | - | TGTGCCAGCAGCGACCTCGGGCAGGAGGACACCGGGGAGCTGTTTTTT | CASSDLGQEDTGELFF
TRBJ2-3 | 13 | TRBV6-5 | TRBD2 | few | TGTGCCGGGGGACTAGTGGGGAGTGATACGCAGTATTTT | CAGGLVGSDTQYF
TRBJ2-1 | 19 | TRBV27 | - | - | TGTGCCAGCAGTATCCTCAATCGCGGCGCTGTTAGCTCCTACAATGAGCAGTTCTTC | CASSILNRGAVSSYNEQFF
TRBJ2-7 | 15 | TRBV7-9 | - | - | TGTGCCAGCAGCTTAGGGACCCCAGGGGCCTACGAGCAGTACTTC | CASSLGTPGAYEQYF
TRBJ1-1 | 13 | TRBV7-2 | - | - | TGTGCCAGCAGCTTAGCGTTAGACACTGAAGCTTTCTTT | CASSLALDTEAFF
TRBJ1-1 | 14 | TRBV7-9 | - | - | TGTGCCAGCAGCGTAATGACAGCGAACACTGAAGCTTTCTTT | CASSVMTANTEAFF
TRBJ2-1 | 17 | TRBV11-2 | TRBD1 | - | TGTGCCAGCAGCCTCGAGGGGGGACAGGCCGGCTGGAATGAGCAGTTCTTC | CASSLEGGQAGWNEQFF
TRBJ1-2 | 13 | TRBV5-6 | - | - | TGTGCCAGCAGCCGACAGCTTAACTATGGCTACACCTTC | CASSRQLNYGYTF